These T cell receptor beta chains were read from a single sample in a study of shared clonotypes between healthy human individuals. The repertoire was sequenced with immunoSEQ multiplex PCR; TCRdb's copy has only in-frame clones and lacks some. The data contain millions of clones, 85% to 95% of them singletons. The material sequenced was naive CD4+ T cells sorted from blood. These receptors were collected from a man younger than 35 in good health. Both conserved end residues are part of each CDR3. The D gene is left open where the match is weak. Some rows have no size entry. The others give once, few or many, or a class for an expanded clone.

>-|-|TRBV7-3|TRBJ2-2
CASSSLPGFNTGELFF
TGTGCCAGCAGCTCTTTACCGGGATTCAACACCGGGGAGCTGTTTTTT
>-|-|TRBV20-1|TRBJ1-6
CSAKGGSLLHF
TGCAGTGCAAAGGGGGGGTCTCTCCTCCACTTT
>-|-|TRBV5-1|TRBJ2-2
CASSLDGSANTGELFF
TGCGCCAGCAGCTTGGACGGTAGTGCGAACACCGGGGAGCTGTTTTTT
>-|TRBD2|TRBV4-3|TRBJ2-7
CASSQDLLGALSGSTYEQYF
TGCGCCAGCAGCCAAGATCTTTTGGGGGCGCTTAGCGGGAGCACCTACGAGCAGTACTTC
>-|TRBD1|TRBV6-5|TRBJ1-1
CASNPTGIDEAFF
TGTGCCAGCAACCCGACAGGGATCGATGAAGCTTTCTTT
>-|-|TRBV4-1|TRBJ2-1
CASSQDRPGGVFNEWTDNEQFF
TGCGCCAGCAGCCAAGATAGGCCAGGGGGGGTCTTTAACGAATGGACCGACAATGAGCAGTTCTTC
>-|TRBD1|TRBV5-6|TRBJ2-1
CASSFGQGIYNEQFF
TGTGCCAGCAGCTTCGGACAGGGGATTTACAATGAGCAGTTCTTC
>-|TRBD1|TRBV30|TRBJ2-7
CAWKDRGGYEQYF
TGTGCCTGGAAGGACAGGGGTGGTTACGAGCAGTACTTC
>-|TRBD2|TRBV10-2|TRBJ2-3
CASSESVLAGTDTQYF
TGCGCCAGCAGTGAGTCGGTGCTAGCGGGCACAGATACGCAGTATTTT
>-|-|TRBV5-1|TRBJ1-1
CASQGRGRMNTEAFF
TGCGCCAGCCAAGGGCGGGGAAGGATGAACACTGAAGCTTTCTTT
>-|-|TRBV7-2|TRBJ1-2
CASSPFGTILSIGYTF
TGTGCCAGCAGCCCTTTCGGGACAATCCTATCAATTGGCTACACCTTC
>-|TRBD1|TRBV11-2|TRBJ1-1
CASSGKNRGGGRVNTEAFF
TGTGCCAGCAGCGGGAAAAACAGGGGCGGTGGAAGGGTGAACACTGAAGCTTTCTTT
>-|TRBD1|TRBV6-5|TRBJ1-3
CASSSRGVYSGNTIYF
TGTGCCAGCAGTTCCAGGGGGGTTTACTCTGGAAACACCATATATTTT
>-|TRBD2|TRBV10-3|TRBJ2-3
CAITRGTRPSTDTQYF
TGTGCCATCACCCGCGGGACTAGGCCTTCCACAGATACGCAGTATTTT
>-|TRBD1|TRBV7-9|TRBJ2-5
CASSIPGQGEQETQYF
TGTGCCAGCAGTATTCCGGGACAGGGGGAACAAGAGACCCAGTACTTC
>once|-|TRBV4-1|TRBJ1-2
CASSPLFRDTDSYGYTF
TGCGCCAGCAGCCCTCTCTTCCGGGACACGGACAGCTATGGCTACACCTTC
>-|-|TRBV5-1|TRBJ2-5
CASRRDFSTQYF
TGCGCCAGCAGGCGGGACTTCTCAACCCAGTACTTC
>-|TRBD1|TRBV5-1|TRBJ1-6
CASSLGDRNSPLHF
TGCGCCAGCAGCTTGGGGGACAGAAATTCACCCCTCCACTTT
>-|-|TRBV14|TRBJ2-3
CASSHPRGGRGTDTQYF
TGTGCCAGCAGCCACCCTCGAGGGGGACGGGGCACAGATACGCAGTATTTT
>-|-|TRBV28|TRBJ1-6
CASSPSGLGNSPLHF
TGTGCCAGCAGTCCCTCGGGGTTAGGTAATTCACCCCTCCACTTT
>-|-|TRBV2|TRBJ2-5
CASRAVGQGQKQETQYF
TGTGCCAGCAGAGCCGTGGGGCAAGGGCAAAAACAAGAGACCCAGTACTTC
>-|-|TRBV5-6|TRBJ1-5
CATFGAREGSNQPQHF
TGTGCCACCTTTGGGGCCCGTGAGGGAAGCAATCAGCCCCAGCATTTT
>once|-|TRBV7-9|TRBJ2-7
CASSLVRAGLEQYF
TGTGCCAGCAGCTTAGTAAGGGCCGGGCTCGAGCAGTACTTC
>-|TRBD1|TRBV29-1|TRBJ2-1
CSVDRDRFNNEQFF
TGCAGCGTTGATAGGGACAGGTTTAACAATGAGCAGTTCTTC
>once|-|TRBV29-1|TRBJ1-1
CSVEEGEAFF
TGCAGCGTTGAGGAAGGTGAAGCTTTCTTT
>once|-|TRBV21-1|TRBJ1-4
CASSPRTGLCEKLFF
TGTGCCAGCAGCCCGCGGACAGGGTTGTGTGAAAAACTGTTTTTT
>-|-|TRBV30|TRBJ1-6
CAWSAKIYYNSPLHF
TGTGCCTGGAGTGCAAAGATTTACTATAATTCACCCCTCCACTTT
>-|-|TRBV30|TRBJ1-2
CAWSLGAGKGYTF
TGTGCCTGGAGTTTGGGGGCAGGTAAAGGCTACACCTTC
>once|-|TRBV5-8|TRBJ2-5
CASSLGRQGFQETQYF
TGTGCCAGCAGCTTGGGGAGGCAGGGTTTCCAGGAGACCCAGTACTTC
>-|-|TRBV6-1|TRBJ1-5
CASSEEEGTTHRYSNQPQHF
TGTGCCAGCAGTGAAGAGGAAGGGACGACACACCGATATAGCAATCAGCCCCAGCATTTT
>-|TRBD2|TRBV9|TRBJ2-7
CASSRTSGSYEQYF
TGTGCCAGCAGCAGGACTAGCGGGAGCTACGAGCAGTACTTC
>-|-|TRBV6-5|TRBJ2-7
CASSSVGGPYEQYF
TGTGCCAGCAGTTCAGTGGGGGGACCCTACGAGCAGTACTTC
>-|TRBD1|TRBV5-1|TRBJ1-1
CASSLGTGANTEAFF
TGCGCCAGCAGCTTAGGGACAGGGGCGAACACTGAAGCTTTCTTT
>-|-|TRBV7-2|TRBJ2-7
CASSSWPGLYEQYF
TGTGCCAGCAGCTCTTGGCCGGGGCTCTACGAGCAGTACTTC
>-|-|TRBV6-5|TRBJ2-1
CASSYYGGTSYNEQFF
TGTGCCAGCAGTTACTATGGGGGGACATCCTACAATGAGCAGTTCTTC
>-|TRBD1|TRBV5-6|TRBJ1-2
CASSSTGENYGYTF
TGTGCCAGCAGCTCGACAGGGGAGAACTATGGCTACACCTTC
>once|TRBD1|TRBV7-9|TRBJ2-7
CASSFRDRGSYEQYF
TGTGCCAGCAGCTTCCGGGACAGGGGCTCCTACGAGCAGTACTTC
>-|-|TRBV12-5|TRBJ1-5
CASAKDSPGNQPQHF
TGTGCTAGTGCCAAAGACAGCCCCGGTAATCAGCCCCAGCATTTT
>-|-|TRBV6-1|TRBJ2-5
CASSVDTRETQYF
TGTGCCAGCAGTGTTGACACCCGGGAGACCCAGTACTTC
>-|-|TRBV5-1|TRBJ1-4
CASSLKSATNEKLFF
TGCGCCAGCAGCCTAAAGAGTGCAACTAATGAAAAACTGTTTTTT
>-|TRBD1|TRBV5-1|TRBJ2-7
CASSLGLGTDRSYEQYF
TGCGCCAGCAGCTTGGGCCTCGGGACAGATCGCTCCTACGAGCAGTACTTC
>few|TRBD1|TRBV6-5|TRBJ1-6
CASRADRTKNSPLHF
TGTGCCAGCAGGGCGGACAGGACCAAGAATTCACCCCTCCACTTT
>-|TRBD2|TRBV7-8|TRBJ2-7
CASSLPGLAGGPYYEQYF
TGTGCCAGCAGCTTACCGGGACTAGCGGGGGGGCCCTACTACGAGCAGTACTTC
>once|TRBD1|TRBV13|TRBJ2-7
CASSPQGQASSYEQYF
TGTGCCAGCAGCCCCCAAGGACAGGCTAGCTCCTACGAGCAGTACTTC
>-|-|TRBV11-2|TRBJ2-1
CASSPRDTFSYNEQFF
TGTGCCAGCAGCCCGAGGGACACCTTCTCCTACAATGAGCAGTTCTTC
>once|-|TRBV5-4|TRBJ1-1
CASSPPPGRDAYLHTEAFF
TGTGCCAGCAGCCCCCCTCCCGGACGCGACGCCTATCTCCACACTGAAGCTTTCTTT
>-|-|TRBV28|TRBJ2-3
CASTSSTDTQYF
TGTGCCAGCACCTCTAGCACAGATACGCAGTATTTT
>-|TRBD1|TRBV5-1|TRBJ2-7
CASSPGTAPYEQYF
TGCGCCAGCAGCCCGGGGACAGCGCCCTACGAGCAGTACTTC
>-|-|TRBV6-6|TRBJ1-4
CASASYPNEKLFF
TGTGCCAGCGCCAGCTACCCTAATGAAAAACTGTTTTTT
>-|TRBD1|TRBV11-2|TRBJ1-2
CASSSSDRGQTYGYTF
TGTGCCAGCAGCTCCTCGGACAGGGGGCAAACCTATGGCTACACCTTC
>-|-|TRBV27|TRBJ1-5
CANRGNQPQHF
TGTGCCAATAGGGGTAATCAGCCCCAGCATTTT
>-|TRBD1|TRBV27|TRBJ1-6
CASSSGPGQSSYNSPLHF
TGTGCCAGCAGTTCCGGACCGGGACAGAGCTCCTATAATTCACCCCTCCACTTT
>-|TRBD1|TRBV4-3|TRBJ1-6
CASSQDRADRGLSPLHF
TGCGCCAGCAGCCAAGATCGGGCGGACAGGGGACTATCACCCCTCCACTTT
>-|TRBD1|TRBV6-1|TRBJ1-2
CASSERGQDRDTF
TGTGCCAGCAGTGAAAGGGGACAGGATCGGGACACCTTC
>once|-|TRBV7-2|TRBJ1-1
CASRTGRENTEAFF
TGTGCCAGCAGAACGGGACGGGAGAACACTGAAGCTTTCTTT
>once|-|TRBV5-1|TRBJ1-2
CASSLEGSTNYGYTF
TGCGCCAGCAGCTTGGAAGGGTCTACTAACTATGGCTACACCTTC